Shown below are 7 T cell receptor beta chains from a single sample sequenced in a study of blood T cell repertoires in COVID-19. Only in-frame clones appear in the TCRdb table, and some are missing; sequencing was by immunoSEQ multiplex PCR. The table records some 370,000 clones, under 85% of them present only once. The sequenced sample consisted of PBMCs or T cells enriched from blood (not recorded which). The receptors originated from a woman aged 50 to 60 who had recovered from COVID-19.

V and J are TRBV20-1 and TRBJ2-7, with no clear D. The germline V gene encodes CDR1 DFQATT and CDR2 SNEGSKA (reference sequence). V lost 3 bases and J lost 1, with 7 bases in between. The CDR3 runs 12 residues. CDR3 protein: CSASTVSYEQYF. In nucleotides, the CDR3 is TGCAGTGCTAGTACGGTTTCCTACGAGCAGTACTTC.

This chain uses TRBV18 with TRBJ2-7; 8 positions agree with TRBD2. The junction had 11 bases not matched to a gene; V was cut back by 8 bases and J by 5 bases. There are 14 residues in the CDR3. The germline gives CDR1 KGHSH, CDR2 LQKENI. The CDR3 DNA follows: TGTGCCAGCGCACTGCGGGGGGCAGTGGACGAGCAGTACTTC. Translated, it gives CASALRGAVDEQYF.

CDR3 DNA: TGTGCCAGCAGCCAAGTTCTAGGGAGTCGAAACACCATATATTTT. This gives the protein CASSQVLGSRNTIYF. The chain couples TRBV3-1 (or the pseudogene TRBV3-2) to TRBJ1-3, with D unresolved. V gave up 1 base and J gave up 5 bases, with 12 bases separating them. The CDR3 is 15 residues long. Germline V gene lookup returns CDR1 LGHDT and CDR2 YNNKEL (reference sequence).

The V gene is TRBV5-6, the J gene TRBJ1-2; D unclear. This CDR3 spans 14 amino acids. CDR1 and CDR2 (germline): SGHDT, YYEEEE. V dropped 2 bases and J dropped 5 bases, with 13 bases sitting between them. As DNA, the CDR3 is TGTGCCAGCAGCTTTTTTATCGGTTCGTATGGCTACACCTTC. It translates to CASSFFIGSYGYTF.

In its sample, this clone was seen once. V gene TRBV19 combines with J gene TRBJ2-5; TRBD2 is a possible D gene (7 bases). The germline V and J ends were trimmed by 5 bases and 1 base, with 14 bases remaining between them. The CDR3 spans 15 residues. From germline, CDR1 is LNHDA and CDR2 SQIVND (reference sequence). Here the CDR3 reads CASSLGGGSQETQYF. CDR3 sequence (DNA): TGTGCCAGTAGTTTGGGGGGCGGGAGCCAAGAGACCCAGTACTTC.

The chain uses TRBV19 and TRBJ1-1; 11 positions agree with TRBD1. V lost 3 bases, J lost 5 bases, and 17 bases stayed unmatched. Germline CDR1 reads LNHDA; CDR2 reads SQIVND (reference sequence). The CDR3 length is 19 residues. The CDR3 nucleotides are TGTGCCAGTAGTATCGCCGGGACAGGGGGGACTATGCTTCGGACTGAAGCTTTCTTT. Protein: CASSIAGTGGTMLRTEAFF.

V usage is TRBV4-1 and J usage is TRBJ1-1; 7 bases match TRBD1. The CDR3 is 15 amino acids. The trim removed 1 base at V and 1 base at J, leaving 3 bases unmatched. Germline V CDR1 and CDR2: MGHRA, YSYEKL. This chain's CDR3 is CASSQGQGRNTEAFF. Here the CDR3 DNA reads TGCGCCAGCAGCCAAGGACAGGGCAGGAACACTGAAGCTTTCTTT.